This entry features one T cell receptor (beta chain) sequence. Its matching antigen is unknown. Under the ViraFEST assay, PBMC were stimulated with viral peptide pools so that antigen-specific CD4+ T cells expanded. Sequencing was performed afterwards. Isolating CD4+ T cells followed more than 9 days of culture. This person's SARS-CoV-2 infection, confirmed by PCR, occurred between March and December 2020. A few million PBMC per well received about 9.6 IU/ml IL-2 and around 9.8 ug/ml peptides in culture. The data belong to a study of vaccination effects on CD4 cells after COVID-19. Study-wide context: Participants were vaccinated with two doses of either the BNT162b2 or mRNA-1273 vaccine.

The study, taken as a whole, reports: Spike-reactive clones found after vaccination in convalescents were mainly new vaccine-induced clones. Marked contraction was observed in infection-induced and vaccine-induced clones late after vaccination.

This table comes from immunoSEQ multiplex PCR, and its TCRdb copy is limited to in-frame clones, with some not included. The sample lists tens of thousands of clones; about two thirds were seen once. Germline values: CDR1 SGHTA, CDR2 FQGNSA. The CDR3 runs to 15 residues. With V trimmed by 0 bases and J by 3 bases, 2 bases remained unmatched. This specimen was CD4+ T cells from PBMCs cultured with a peptide pool, taken before COVID-19 vaccination. The TCR comes from a human donor who had a prior SARS-CoV-2 infection. The chain has TRBV7-2 and TRBJ1-5, with TRBD1 matching 7 bases. This CDR3 reads CASSLAGTVNQPQHF. Written as DNA, the CDR3 is TGTGCCAGCAGCTTAGCTGGGACAGTCAATCAGCCCCAGCATTTT.